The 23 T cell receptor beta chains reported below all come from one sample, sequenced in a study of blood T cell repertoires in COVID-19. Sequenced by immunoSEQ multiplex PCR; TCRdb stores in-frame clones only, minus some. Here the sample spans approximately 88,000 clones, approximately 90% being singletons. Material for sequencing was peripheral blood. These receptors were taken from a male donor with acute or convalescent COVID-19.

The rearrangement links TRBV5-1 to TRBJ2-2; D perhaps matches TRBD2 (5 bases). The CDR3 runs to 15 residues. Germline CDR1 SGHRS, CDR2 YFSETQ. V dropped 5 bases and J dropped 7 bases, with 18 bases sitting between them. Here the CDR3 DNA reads TGCGCCAGCAGTCGTGACGGGGTGGGCGTCGGGGAGCTGTTTTTT. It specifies CASSRDGVGVGELFF.

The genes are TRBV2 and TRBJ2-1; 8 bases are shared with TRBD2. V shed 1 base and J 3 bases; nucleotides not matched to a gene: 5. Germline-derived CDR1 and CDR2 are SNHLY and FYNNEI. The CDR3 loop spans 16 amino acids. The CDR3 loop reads CASSEVRRGGYNEQFF. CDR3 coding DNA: TGTGCCAGCAGTGAAGTGCGTCGGGGGGGCTACAATGAGCAGTTCTTC.

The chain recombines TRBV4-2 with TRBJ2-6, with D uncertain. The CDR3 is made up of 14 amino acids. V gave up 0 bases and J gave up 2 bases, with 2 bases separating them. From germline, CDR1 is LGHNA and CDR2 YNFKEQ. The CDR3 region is CASSQDTGANVLTF. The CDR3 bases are TGTGCCAGCAGCCAAGATACTGGGGCCAACGTCCTGACTTTC.

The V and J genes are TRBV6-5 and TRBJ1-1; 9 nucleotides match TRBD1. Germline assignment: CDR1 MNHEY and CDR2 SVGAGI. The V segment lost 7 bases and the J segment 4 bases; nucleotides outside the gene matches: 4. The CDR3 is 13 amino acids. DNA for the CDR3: TGTGCCAGCATCCCGACAGGGGGCACTGAAGCTTTCTTT. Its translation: CASIPTGGTEAFF.

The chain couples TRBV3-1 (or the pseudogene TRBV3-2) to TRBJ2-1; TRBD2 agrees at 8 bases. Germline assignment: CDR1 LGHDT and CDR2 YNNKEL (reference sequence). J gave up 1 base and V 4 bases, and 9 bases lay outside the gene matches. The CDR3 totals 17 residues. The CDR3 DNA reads TGTGCCAGCAGCCCCTATTCAGCGGGGGCTTCCTACAATGAGCAGTTCTTC. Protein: CASSPYSAGASYNEQFF.

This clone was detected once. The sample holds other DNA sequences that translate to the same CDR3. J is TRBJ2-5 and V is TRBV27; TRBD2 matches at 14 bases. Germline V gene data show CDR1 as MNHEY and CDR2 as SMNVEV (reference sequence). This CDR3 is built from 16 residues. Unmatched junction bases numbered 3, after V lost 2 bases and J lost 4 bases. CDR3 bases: TGTGCCAGCAGTTTAAGACTAGCGGGGGGGAGAGAGACCCAGTACTTC. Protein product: CASSLRLAGGRETQYF.

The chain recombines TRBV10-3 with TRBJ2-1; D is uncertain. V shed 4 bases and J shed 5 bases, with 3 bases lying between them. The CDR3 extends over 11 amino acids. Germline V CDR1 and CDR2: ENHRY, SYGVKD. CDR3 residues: CAISADNEQFF. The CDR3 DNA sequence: TGTGCCATCAGTGCAGACAATGAGCAGTTCTTC.

The CDR3 protein is CASNPGLTYEQYF. The DNA of the CDR3 is TGTGCCAGCAACCCCGGACTGACTTACGAGCAGTACTTC. The chain links TRBV28 to TRBJ2-7, with D possibly being TRBD2 (5 bases). The germline V and J ends were trimmed by 7 bases and 4 bases, with 14 bases remaining between them. CDR3 length equals 13 residues. Germline V gene lookup returns CDR1 MDHEN and CDR2 SYDVKM.

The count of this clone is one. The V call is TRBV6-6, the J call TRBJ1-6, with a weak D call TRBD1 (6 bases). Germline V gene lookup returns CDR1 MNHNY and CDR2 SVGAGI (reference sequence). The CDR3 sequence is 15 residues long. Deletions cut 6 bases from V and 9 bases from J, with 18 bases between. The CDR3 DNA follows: TGTGCCAGCAGGCCTTTACGGACAGACCTTTCACCCCTCCACTTT. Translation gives CASRPLRTDLSPLHF.

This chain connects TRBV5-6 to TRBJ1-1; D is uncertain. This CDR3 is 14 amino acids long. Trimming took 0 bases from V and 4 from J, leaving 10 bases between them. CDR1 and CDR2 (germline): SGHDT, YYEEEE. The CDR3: CASSLAIASTEAFF. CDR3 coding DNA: TGTGCCAGCAGCTTGGCTATCGCTTCCACTGAAGCTTTCTTT.

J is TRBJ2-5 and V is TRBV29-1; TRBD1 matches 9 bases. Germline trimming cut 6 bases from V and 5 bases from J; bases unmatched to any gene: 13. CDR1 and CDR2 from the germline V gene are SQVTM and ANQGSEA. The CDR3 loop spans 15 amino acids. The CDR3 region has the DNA TGCAGCGTCCAAAGGCCGACAGGGGGAGAGGAGACCCAGTACTTC. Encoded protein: CSVQRPTGGEETQYF.

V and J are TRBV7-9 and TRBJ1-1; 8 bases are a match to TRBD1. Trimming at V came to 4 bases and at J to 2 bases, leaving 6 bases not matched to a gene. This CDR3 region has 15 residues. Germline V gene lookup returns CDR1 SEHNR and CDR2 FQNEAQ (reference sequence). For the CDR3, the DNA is TGTGCCAGCAGCTCACCCGGGACAGGTAACACTGAAGCTTTCTTT. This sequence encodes CASSSPGTGNTEAFF.

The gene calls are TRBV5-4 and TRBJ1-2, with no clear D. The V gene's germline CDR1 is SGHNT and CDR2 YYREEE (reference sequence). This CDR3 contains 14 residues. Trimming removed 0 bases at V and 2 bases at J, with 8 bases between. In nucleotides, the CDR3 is TGTGCCAGCAGCTTGGGGGCAGACAACTATGGCTACACCTTC. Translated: CASSLGADNYGYTF.

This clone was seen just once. The CDR3 spells CASSGGQSNTEAFF. The CDR3 bases are TGTGCCAGCAGCGGTGGACAGTCGAACACTGAAGCTTTCTTT. The chain uses TRBV7-8 and TRBJ1-1, with a weak D call TRBD1 (6 bases). V was clipped by 5 bases and J by 1 base, with 11 bases between them. The CDR3 runs to 14 residues. Germline V lookup: CDR1 SGHVS, CDR2 FQNEAQ.

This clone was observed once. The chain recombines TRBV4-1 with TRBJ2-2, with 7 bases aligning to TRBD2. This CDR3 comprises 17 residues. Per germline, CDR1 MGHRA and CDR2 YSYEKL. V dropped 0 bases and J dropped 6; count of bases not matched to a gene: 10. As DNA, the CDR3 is TGCGCCAGCAGCCAAGATCTGGAGACTAGCAACGCCGGGGAGCTGTTTTTT. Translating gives CASSQDLETSNAGELFF.

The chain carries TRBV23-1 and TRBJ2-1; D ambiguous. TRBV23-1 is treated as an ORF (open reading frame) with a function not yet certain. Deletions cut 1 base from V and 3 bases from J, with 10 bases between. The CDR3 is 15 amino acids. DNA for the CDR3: TGCGCCAGCAGTCAATTTCATCCCTACTACAATGAGCAGTTCTTC. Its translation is CASSQFHPYYNEQFF.

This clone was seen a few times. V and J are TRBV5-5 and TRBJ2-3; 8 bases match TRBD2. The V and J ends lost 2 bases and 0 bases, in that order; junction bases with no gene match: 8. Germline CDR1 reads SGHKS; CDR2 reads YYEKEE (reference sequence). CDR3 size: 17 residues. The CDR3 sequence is CASSLGLALSSTDTQYF. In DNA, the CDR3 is TGTGCCAGCAGCTTAGGACTAGCCCTGTCGAGCACAGATACGCAGTATTTT.

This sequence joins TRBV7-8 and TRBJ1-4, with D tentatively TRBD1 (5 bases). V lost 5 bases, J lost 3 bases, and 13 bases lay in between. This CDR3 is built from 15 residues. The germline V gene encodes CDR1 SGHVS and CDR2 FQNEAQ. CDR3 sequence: CASSPTGYSNEKLFF. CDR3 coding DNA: TGTGCCAGCAGCCCCACAGGTTATTCTAATGAAAAACTGTTTTTT.

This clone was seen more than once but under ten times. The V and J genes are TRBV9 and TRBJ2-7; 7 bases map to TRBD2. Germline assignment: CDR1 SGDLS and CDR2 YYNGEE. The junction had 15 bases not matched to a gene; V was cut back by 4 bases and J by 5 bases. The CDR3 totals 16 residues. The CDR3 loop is CASSRRGDGGENEQYF. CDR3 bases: TGTGCCAGCAGCAGACGGGGGGACGGAGGAGAGAACGAGCAGTACTTC. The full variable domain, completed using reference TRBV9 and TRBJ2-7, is DSGVTQTPKHLITATGQRVTLRCSPRSGDLSVYWYQQSLDQGLQFLIQYYNGEERAKGNILERFSAQQFPDLHSELNLSSLELGDSALYFCASSRRGDGGENEQYFGPGTRLTVT.

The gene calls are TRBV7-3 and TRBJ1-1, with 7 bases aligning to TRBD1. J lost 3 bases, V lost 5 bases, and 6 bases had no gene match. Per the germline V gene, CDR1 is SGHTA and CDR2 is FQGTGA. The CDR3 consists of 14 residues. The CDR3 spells CASSPTGAYTEAFF. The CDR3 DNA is TGTGCCAGCAGCCCCACAGGGGCGTACACTGAAGCTTTCTTT.

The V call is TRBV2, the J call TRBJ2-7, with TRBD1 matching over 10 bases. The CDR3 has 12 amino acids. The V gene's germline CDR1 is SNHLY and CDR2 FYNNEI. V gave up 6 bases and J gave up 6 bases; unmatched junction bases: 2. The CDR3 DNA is TGTGCCAGCAGGGGGACAGGGGCCGAGCAGTACTTC. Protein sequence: CASRGTGAEQYF.

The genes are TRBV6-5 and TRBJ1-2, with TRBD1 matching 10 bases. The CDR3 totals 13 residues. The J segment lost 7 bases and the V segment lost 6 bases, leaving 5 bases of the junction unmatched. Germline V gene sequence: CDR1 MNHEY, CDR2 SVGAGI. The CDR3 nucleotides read TGTGCCAGCAGCGGGACAGGGGTTGGTGGCTACACCTTC. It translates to CASSGTGVGGYTF.

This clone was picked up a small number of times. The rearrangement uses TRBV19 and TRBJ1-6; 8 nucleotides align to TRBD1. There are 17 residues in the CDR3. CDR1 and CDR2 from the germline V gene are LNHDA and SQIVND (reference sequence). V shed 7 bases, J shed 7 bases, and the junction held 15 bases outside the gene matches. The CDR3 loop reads CASTRQGTGDGNSPLHF. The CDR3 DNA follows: TGTGCCAGTACCCGACAGGGGACAGGAGATGGGAATTCACCCCTCCACTTT.